This T cell receptor (beta chain) is from a study of cytomegalovirus exposure and HLA in healthy donors. Germline assignment: CDR1 SGHAT and CDR2 FQNNGV. Trimming removed 3 bases at V and 3 bases at J, with 8 bases between. The CDR3 length is 14 residues. Both 60 Vbeta primers and 13 Jbeta primers went into the PCR. Measured with immunoSEQ multiplex PCR; TCRdb has only the in-frame clones, and not every one. In the table there are some 170,000 clones, 75% to 85% of which are singletons. This clonotype was sampled from a woman aged 45-65 years in good health and CMV-seronegative. The chain recombines TRBV11-2 with TRBJ1-4; the D gene is possibly TRBD1 (5 bases). Sequencing used PBMCs. CDR3 in DNA: TGTGCCAGCAGCTTTAAGGGGCCTAATGAAAAACTGTTTTTT. Its protein is CASSFKGPNEKLFF.